This TCR beta chain was recorded in a study of lymphopenia after photon versus proton radiotherapy (dated by TCRdb to the late 2010s). Some background on the complete study: The immunological effects of photon versus proton radiation therapy were compared in patients with gastrointestinal tumors who developed high-grade lymphopenia. The cohort included over 15 patients with gastrointestinal tumors who developed lymphopenia after receiving either photon or proton therapy. The goal of the study was to characterize the differences between the two radiation modalities in how they affect the immune system. Broader findings and caveats from the paper: Relative stability during treatment was observed in proton-treated patients, whereas loss of naive T cells and TCR diversity and gain of effector/memory populations were observed in photon-treated patients. The survival association was assessed only in patients who died, and better survival with proton therapy was presented by the authors as a possibility rather than a demonstrated result. Once the lymphocyte count had reached its nadir, the repertoires of photon-treated patients showed oligoclonal expansion, particularly of CD8+ Temra cells, and this expansion drove the decline in diversity. Across the cohort, a larger post-nadir drop in TCR diversity was inversely correlated with overall survival time among patients who died.

Trimming at the junction amounts to 1 base on V and 5 bases on J, and the germline ends lie 8 bases apart. Reading the germline V gene (reference sequence) gives CDR1 GTSNPN and CDR2 SVGIG. The CDR3 covers 12 residues, taking in both the cysteine and the phenylalanine. Solely the CDR3 DNA is kept, with 36 bases framed from the first base. The library relied on the immunoSEQ multiplex PCR assay. T cell repertoires were profiled with deep sequencing of rearranged TCR beta loci together with multiparametric flow cytometry. Here the immuneACCESS table is served through TCRdb, limited to in-frame sequences with V and J called. Missing clones are a known gap in these copies; in checked studies unresolved V genes cover under half, and the rest lacks a known reason. The sample has about 160,000 clones on record, 70% to 90% of them singletons. The ten biggest clones cover around 5.1% of the sample. Details on this clone: It lacks a known antigen. Base qualities are not provided; no much larger clone lies one nucleotide away.

This specimen was peripheral blood, taken from a patient treated with photon-based radiotherapy. The sequence came from a middle-aged man with gastric cancer. This receptor chain uses TRBV30 and TRBJ1-2; a weak D assignment points to TRBD1 (5 bases agree). Here is the DNA: TGTGCCTGGAGTGGACAGACTTATGGCTACACCTTC. It specifies CAWSGQTYGYTF. When the CDR3 is completed using the reference TRBV30 and TRBJ1-2 genes on either side, the full variable domain is SQTIHQWPATLVQPVGSPLSLECTVEGTSNPNLYWYRQAAGRGLQLLFYSVGIGQISSEVPQNLSASRPQDRQFILSSKKLLLSDSGFYLCAWSGQTYGYTFGSGTRLTVV.